This T cell receptor (beta chain) was captured by sequencing in a study of blood T cells in healthy people across ages. This CDR3 has 17 amino acids. CDR1 is SEHNR and CDR2 is FQNEAQ in the germline V gene (reference sequence). J lost 1 base, V lost 4 bases, and 7 bases had no gene match. Turning to this clonotype: The antigen is undetermined.

Study-level findings and limits: There was no known CMV status for donors, so expanded clonotype changes were possibly confounded.

Using a J-beta primer mix together with a sample-barcoded 5' primer, a second PCR was run for roughly 7 to 11 cycles. A template-switch adaptor containing 12 random nucleotides labeled each cDNA molecule. Each CDR3 protein gets one entry after TCRdb re-called the 5' RACE reads with MiXCR. The data show 450,000 to 650,000 distinct CDR3 sequences, with 24% seen just once and just under 9% held by the top ten. The same data also contributed to another study, on T cells of mothers and their children. Turning to that study: The search for persistent microchimeric T cell clones detected none.

The receptor was derived from a boy aged 5-17 years in good health. Material for sequencing was blood. The genes are TRBV7-9 and TRBJ2-5; 12 bases are a match to TRBD2. The CDR3: CASSSLLAGGLQETQYF. The CDR3 DNA reads as TGTGCCAGCAGCTCCCTACTAGCGGGAGGCCTCCAAGAGACCCAGTACTTC.